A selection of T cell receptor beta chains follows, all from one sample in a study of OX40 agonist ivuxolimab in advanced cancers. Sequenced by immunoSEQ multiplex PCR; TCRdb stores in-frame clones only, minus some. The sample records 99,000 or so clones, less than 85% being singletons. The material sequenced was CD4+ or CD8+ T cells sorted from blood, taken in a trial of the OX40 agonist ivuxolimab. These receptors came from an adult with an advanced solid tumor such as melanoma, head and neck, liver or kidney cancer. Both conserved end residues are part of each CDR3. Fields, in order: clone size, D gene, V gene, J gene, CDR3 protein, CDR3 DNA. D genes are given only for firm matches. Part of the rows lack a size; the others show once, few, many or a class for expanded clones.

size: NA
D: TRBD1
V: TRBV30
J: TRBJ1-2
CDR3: CAWINRGGGYTF
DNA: TGTGCCTGGATTAACAGGGGGGGCGGCTACACCTTC

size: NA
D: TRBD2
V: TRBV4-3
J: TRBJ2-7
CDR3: CASSHVLPWTSGGLLVYEQYF
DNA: TGCGCCAGCAGCCATGTCCTTCCCTGGACTAGCGGGGGCTTACTAGTATACGAGCAGTACTTC

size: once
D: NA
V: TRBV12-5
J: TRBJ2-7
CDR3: CAGPRKPYEQYF
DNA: TGTGCTGGGCCCCGAAAGCCATACGAGCAGTACTTC

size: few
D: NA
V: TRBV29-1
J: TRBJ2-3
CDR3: CSVGRASTDTQYF
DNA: TGCAGCGTTGGAAGGGCTAGCACAGATACGCAGTATTTT

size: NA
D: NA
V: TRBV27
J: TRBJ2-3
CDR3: CASSLSDYEHTDTQYF
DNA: TGTGCCAGCAGTTTATCCGACTACGAACACACAGATACGCAGTATTTT

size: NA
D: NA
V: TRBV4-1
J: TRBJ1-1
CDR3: CASSRMTGLDGAFF
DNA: TGCGCCAGCAGCCGGATGACGGGTCTCGACGGAGCTTTCTTT

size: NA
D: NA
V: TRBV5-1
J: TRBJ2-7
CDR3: CASSFNSYEQYF
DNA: TGCGCCAGCAGCTTTAACAGCTACGAGCAGTACTTC

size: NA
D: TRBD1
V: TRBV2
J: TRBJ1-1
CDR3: CASRAGTGAPLDTEAFF
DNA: TGTGCCAGCAGAGCCGGGACAGGGGCACCTTTAGACACTGAAGCTTTCTTT

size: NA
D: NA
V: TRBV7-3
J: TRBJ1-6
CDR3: CASSLWRGPSLHF
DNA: TGTGCCAGCAGCTTATGGCGGGGCCCTAGCCTCCACTTT

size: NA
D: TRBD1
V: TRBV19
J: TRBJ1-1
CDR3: CASSTTFRGRVEAFF
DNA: TGTGCCAGTAGTACAACCTTCAGGGGGCGCGTGGAAGCTTTCTTT

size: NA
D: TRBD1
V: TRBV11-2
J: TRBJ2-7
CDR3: CASSLTGTVVYEQYF
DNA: TGTGCCAGCAGTTTAACCGGGACAGTGGTCTACGAGCAGTACTTC

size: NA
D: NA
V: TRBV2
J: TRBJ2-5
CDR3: CASSEALPSAQETQYF
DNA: TGTGCCAGCAGTGAAGCGCTTCCTAGCGCCCAAGAGACCCAGTACTTC

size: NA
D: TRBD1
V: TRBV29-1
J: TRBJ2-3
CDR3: CSEWDREAVDTQYF
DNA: TGCAGCGAATGGGACAGGGAAGCAGTCGATACGCAGTATTTT

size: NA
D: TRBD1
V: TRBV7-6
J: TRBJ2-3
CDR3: CASSSLQGFGRDTQYF
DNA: TGTGCCAGCAGCTCGTTACAGGGGTTCGGACGAGATACGCAGTATTTT

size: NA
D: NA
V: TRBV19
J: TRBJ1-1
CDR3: CASRLGAMNTEAFF
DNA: TGTGCCAGTAGGTTGGGGGCCATGAACACTGAAGCTTTCTTT

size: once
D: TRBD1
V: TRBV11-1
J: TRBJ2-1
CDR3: CASSLSKGTDNNEQFF
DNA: TGTGCCAGCAGCTTAAGTAAAGGGACAGACAACAATGAGCAGTTCTTC

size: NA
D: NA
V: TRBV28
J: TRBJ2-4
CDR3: CASTSWGEPLSNIQYF
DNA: TGTGCCAGCACCTCTTGGGGGGAGCCCCTCTCAAACATTCAGTACTTC

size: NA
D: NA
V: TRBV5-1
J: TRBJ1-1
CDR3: CASSLVGVPEAFF
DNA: TGCGCCAGCAGCTTGGTCGGGGTCCCTGAAGCTTTCTTT

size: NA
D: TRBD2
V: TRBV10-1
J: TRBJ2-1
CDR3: CASSPGTSGHNEQFF
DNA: TGCGCCAGCAGCCCCGGGACTAGCGGCCACAATGAGCAGTTCTTC

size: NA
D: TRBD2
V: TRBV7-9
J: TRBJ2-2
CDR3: CASSLFFREGPGELFF
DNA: TGTGCCAGCAGCTTATTTTTCCGGGAGGGACCCGGGGAGCTGTTTTTT

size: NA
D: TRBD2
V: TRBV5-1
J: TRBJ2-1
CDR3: CASSPRGEGGNEQFF
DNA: TGCGCCAGCAGCCCCCGGGGGGAGGGAGGCAATGAGCAGTTCTTC

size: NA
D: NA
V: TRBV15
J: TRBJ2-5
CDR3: CATSRDGETQYF
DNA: TGTGCCACCAGCAGAGATGGGGAGACCCAGTACTTC

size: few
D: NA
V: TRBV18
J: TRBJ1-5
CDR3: CASSPEGRDQPQHF
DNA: TGTGCCAGCTCACCTGAGGGTAGGGATCAGCCCCAGCATTTT

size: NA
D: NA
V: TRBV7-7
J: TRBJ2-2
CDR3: CASSLEAAGELFF
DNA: TGTGCCAGCAGCTTAGAGGCAGCCGGGGAGCTGTTTTTT

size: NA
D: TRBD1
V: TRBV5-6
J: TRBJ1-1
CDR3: CASSLLTGGEYTEAFF
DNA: TGTGCCAGCAGCCTCCTCACAGGGGGAGAGTACACTGAAGCTTTCTTT